A selection of T cell receptor beta chains follows, all from one sample in a study of human T cells and chemical hapten exposure. TCRdb processed the RACE reads anew with MiXCR; each CDR3 protein has one entry. The sample includes some 250,000 distinct CDR3 sequences, almost 8% seen only once; the top ten take more than 0.95%. The sequenced sample was whole blood, obtained in connection with sensitization to the hapten diphenylcyclopropenone (DPC). These receptors originate from a young man with alopecia areata. Some clones in this sample may be carry-over from other donors' samples. CDR3s include the opening cysteine and the closing phenylalanine or tryptophan. A D gene is named only where the DNA matches it firmly. A row's size may be missing; if present it is once, few, many or a size class.

j_call clone_size d_call v_call cdr3_aa cdr3_nt
TRBJ1-6 NA NA TRBV27 CASSSPRGWAPLHF TGTGCCAGCAGTTCCCCAAGGGGTTGGGCACCCCTCCACTTT
TRBJ2-3 NA NA TRBV24-1 CATSRDSTDTQYF TGTGCCACCAGTCGGGATTCCACAGATACGCAGTATTTT
TRBJ2-3 NA TRBD1 TRBV6-2/TRBV6-3 CASSYGTGSTDTQYF TGTGCCAGCAGTTATGGGACAGGGAGCACAGATACGCAGTATTTT
TRBJ2-1 few TRBD1 TRBV4-1 CASSQERTGATYNEQFF TGCGCCAGCAGCCAAGAAAGGACAGGGGCAACCTACAATGAGCAGTTCTTC
TRBJ1-2 few TRBD1 TRBV6-4 CASRTIAGGNGYTF TGTGCCAGCAGAACCATTGCAGGGGGCAATGGCTACACCTTC
TRBJ1-4 NA NA TRBV29-1 CSVAPGSPNEKLFF TGCAGCGTGGCCCCAGGAAGCCCAAATGAAAAACTGTTTTTT
TRBJ2-7 NA NA TRBV6-5 CASSFRLSYEQYF TGTGCCAGCAGTTTCAGGCTTTCCTACGAGCAGTACTTC
TRBJ2-3 NA TRBD2 TRBV9 CASGLAGPQYF TGTGCCAGCGGACTAGCGGGTCCGCAGTATTTT
TRBJ1-5 NA NA TRBV7-9 CASSFGEYSNQPQHF TGTGCCAGCAGCTTTGGCGAATATAGCAATCAGCCCCAGCATTTT
TRBJ1-1 NA NA TRBV6-2/TRBV6-3 CATGEQRRAMNTEAFF TGTGCCACAGGAGAACAGAGGAGGGCTATGAACACTGAAGCTTTCTTT
TRBJ2-4 NA NA TRBV7-9 CASSLALAKNIQYF TGTGCCAGCAGCTTAGCCTTAGCCAAAAACATTCAGTACTTC
TRBJ2-1 NA TRBD2 TRBV11-2 CASSLVLAYNEQFF TGTGCCAGCAGCTTAGTACTAGCGTACAATGAGCAGTTCTTC
TRBJ1-5 NA TRBD1 TRBV20-1 CSARDWRGGDQPQHF TGCAGTGCTAGAGATTGGCGAGGGGGCGACCAGCCCCAGCATTTT
TRBJ2-1 NA NA TRBV6-5 CASTPPGGNEQFF TGTGCCAGCACTCCTCCGGGCGGCAATGAGCAGTTCTTC
TRBJ2-1 NA NA TRBV7-2 CASSLQPGAYGNEQFF TGTGCCAGCAGCTTACAGCCGGGGGCGTATGGGAATGAGCAGTTCTTC
TRBJ1-6 once NA TRBV12-3/TRBV12-4 CASSNPTGSPSPLHF TGTGCCAGCAGTAACCCGACAGGCTCCCCTTCACCCCTCCACTTT
TRBJ1-1 few NA TRBV20-1 CSARDAGIATEAFF TGCAGTGCTAGAGATGCAGGGATTGCGACTGAAGCTTTCTTT
TRBJ1-6 NA NA TRBV11-2 CASRGPGRINSPLHF TGTGCCAGCAGGGGACCGGGACGCATTAATTCACCCCTCCACTTT
TRBJ1-1 few NA TRBV29-1 CSGQGGLGTEAFF TGCAGCGGTCAAGGGGGTCTGGGCACTGAAGCTTTCTTT
TRBJ2-7 many NA TRBV10-3 CATREQGRSYEQYF TGTGCCACGCGCGAGCAGGGGCGCTCCTACGAGCAGTACTTC
TRBJ1-1 NA NA TRBV15 CATSRDRGGNTEAFF TGTGCCACCAGCAGAGATAGAGGGGGGAACACTGAAGCTTTCTTT
TRBJ1-1 NA TRBD1 TRBV6-2/TRBV6-3 CASSEQGRDTEAFF TGTGCCAGCAGCGAACAGGGGAGGGACACTGAAGCTTTCTTT
TRBJ1-1 many NA TRBV7-9 CASSLGLTEAFF TGTGCCAGCAGCTTAGGCCTCACTGAAGCTTTCTTT
TRBJ1-1 NA NA TRBV20-1 CRSGEGNTEAFF TGCAGGTCCGGGGAGGGGAACACTGAAGCTTTCTTT
TRBJ1-5 many TRBD1 TRBV7-2 CASSTQGTMRPQHF TGTGCCAGCAGCACACAGGGGACCATGAGGCCCCAGCATTTT
TRBJ1-5 many TRBD1 TRBV7-2 CASSPGGIPGGNQPQHF TGTGCCAGCAGCCCAGGGGGCATCCCAGGGGGCAATCAGCCCCAGCATTTT
TRBJ2-1 many TRBD1 TRBV29-1 CSVGTGGYNEQFF TGCAGCGTTGGGACAGGGGGTTACAATGAGCAGTTCTTC
TRBJ1-6 NA TRBD1 TRBV7-9 CASSLAGQGGNSPLHF TGTGCCAGCAGCTTAGCGGGACAGGGCGGTAATTCACCCCTCCACTTT
TRBJ2-1 few NA TRBV10-3 CAISESEEQFF TGTGCCATCAGTGAGAGCGAGGAGCAGTTCTTC
TRBJ1-2 few NA TRBV6-5 CASSFSEGDYGYTF TGTGCCAGCAGTTTCTCGGAGGGGGACTATGGCTACACCTTC
TRBJ2-4 NA TRBD1 TRBV4-1 CASSPEMTGTGPLDIQYF TGCGCCAGCAGCCCAGAGATGACAGGGACCGGTCCGTTGGACATTCAGTACTTC
TRBJ2-7 NA TRBD1 TRBV4-3 CASSQDFAGGYEQYF TGCGCCAGCAGCCAAGATTTTGCAGGGGGCTACGAGCAGTACTTC
TRBJ2-4 NA NA TRBV28 CASTTPTVAKNIQYF TGTGCCAGCACTACGCCAACCGTGGCCAAAAACATTCAGTACTTC
TRBJ1-1 few NA TRBV29-1 CSVDLTGPHTEAFF TGCAGCGTTGACCTGACCGGGCCCCACACTGAAGCTTTCTTT
TRBJ2-2 NA NA TRBV14 CASSRAGAGELFF TGTGCCAGCAGCCGGGCAGGGGCCGGGGAGCTGTTTTTT
TRBJ2-3 NA TRBD2 TRBV7-2 CASSFGLAGPKDTQYF TGTGCCAGCAGCTTTGGACTAGCGGGGCCCAAAGATACGCAGTATTTT
TRBJ1-5 NA TRBD1 TRBV2 CASRDETGLGQPQHF TGTGCCAGCCGCGACGAGACAGGGCTAGGACAGCCCCAGCATTTT
TRBJ1-1 few NA TRBV6-2/TRBV6-3 CASSYRRAEEAFF TGTGCCAGCAGTTATCGCAGAGCGGAGGAAGCTTTCTTT
TRBJ1-5 NA NA TRBV7-2 CASSLAGVGQPQHF TGTGCCAGCAGCTTAGCAGGGGTGGGGCAGCCCCAGCATTTT
TRBJ1-1 few NA TRBV7-3 CASSQGAMNTEAFF TGTGCCAGCAGCCAAGGGGCCATGAACACTGAAGCTTTCTTT
TRBJ1-5 few NA TRBV12-3/TRBV12-4 CASSFGTRSNQPQHF TGTGCCAGCAGTTTTGGGACAAGATCAAATCAGCCCCAGCATTTT
TRBJ1-1 NA NA TRBV7-2 CTSSLRLRTEAFF TGTACCAGCAGCTTAAGATTAAGGACTGAAGCTTTCTTT
TRBJ1-1 NA NA TRBV12-3/TRBV12-4 CASTLALNTEAFF TGTGCCAGCACCCTAGCCTTGAACACTGAAGCTTTCTTT
TRBJ1-2 many NA TRBV18 CASSPPLNYGYTF TGTGCCAGCTCACCACCCCTCAACTATGGCTACACCTTC
TRBJ2-2 NA TRBD2 TRBV6-5 CASSYSSGAGTSGGELFF TGTGCCAGCAGTTACTCGAGTGGGGCAGGGACTAGCGGCGGGGAGCTGTTTTTT
TRBJ2-2 few TRBD2 TRBV9 CASSVPRAGSGELFF TGTGCCAGCAGCGTCCCTAGAGCGGGAAGCGGGGAGCTGTTTTTT
TRBJ2-5 many NA TRBV7-6 CASSFGAQETQYF TGTGCCAGCAGCTTCGGGGCCCAAGAGACCCAGTACTTC
TRBJ1-2 NA NA TRBV7-2 CASSLNRANYGYTF TGTGCCAGCAGCTTAAATAGGGCCAACTATGGCTACACCTTC
TRBJ2-6 few TRBD1 TRBV3-1 CASSQDLDRGRRSSGANVLTF TGTGCCAGCAGCCAAGATTTGGACAGGGGGCGCAGGAGCTCTGGGGCCAACGTCCTGACTTTC
TRBJ1-5 NA NA TRBV12-3/TRBV12-4 CASSLGGVQPQHF TGTGCCAGCAGTTTGGGGGGGGTTCAGCCCCAGCATTTT
TRBJ2-5 many TRBD1 TRBV29-1 CSVEDRDSARQETQYF TGCAGCGTTGAAGATAGGGACAGTGCCCGTCAAGAGACCCAGTACTTC
TRBJ1-3 few NA TRBV28 CASLPGNSKGNTIYF TGTGCCAGCCTCCCCGGGAACTCAAAAGGAAACACCATATATTTT
TRBJ2-6 many NA TRBV4-3 CASSQEYSSGANVLTF TGCGCCAGCAGCCAAGAATACAGCTCTGGGGCCAACGTCCTGACTTTC
TRBJ1-1 many NA TRBV4-3 CASSQDYPGMNTEAFF TGCGCCAGCAGCCAAGATTATCCAGGCATGAACACTGAAGCTTTCTTT
TRBJ1-2 NA NA TRBV29-1 CSADAGSNYGYTF TGCAGCGCCGACGCCGGGAGTAACTATGGCTACACCTTC
TRBJ1-1 many NA TRBV9 CASSLSTGNTEAFF TGTGCCAGCAGCCTCTCGACAGGGAACACTGAAGCTTTCTTT
TRBJ2-3 NA NA TRBV7-4 CASTLFPPGTDTQYF TGTGCCAGCACCCTTTTTCCCCCCGGCACAGATACGCAGTATTTT